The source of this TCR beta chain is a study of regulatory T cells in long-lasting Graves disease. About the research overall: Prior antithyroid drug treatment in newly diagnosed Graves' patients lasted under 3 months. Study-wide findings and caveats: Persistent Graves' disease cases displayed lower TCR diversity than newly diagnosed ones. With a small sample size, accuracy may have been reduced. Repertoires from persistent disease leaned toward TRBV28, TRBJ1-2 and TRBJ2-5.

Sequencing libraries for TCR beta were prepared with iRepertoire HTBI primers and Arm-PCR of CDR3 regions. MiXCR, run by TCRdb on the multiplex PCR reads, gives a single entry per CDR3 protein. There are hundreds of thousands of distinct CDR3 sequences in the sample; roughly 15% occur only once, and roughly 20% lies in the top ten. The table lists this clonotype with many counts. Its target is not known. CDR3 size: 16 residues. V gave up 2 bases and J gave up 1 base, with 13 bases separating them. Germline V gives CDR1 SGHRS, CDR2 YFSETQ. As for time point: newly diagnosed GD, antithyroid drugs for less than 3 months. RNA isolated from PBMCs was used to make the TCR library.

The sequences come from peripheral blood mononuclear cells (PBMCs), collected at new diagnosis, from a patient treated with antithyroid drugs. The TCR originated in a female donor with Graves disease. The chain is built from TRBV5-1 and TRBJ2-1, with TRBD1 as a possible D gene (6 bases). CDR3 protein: CASSLSTGTSYNEQFF. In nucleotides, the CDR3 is TGCGCCAGCAGCTTAAGTACAGGGACGTCCTACAATGAGCAGTTCTTC. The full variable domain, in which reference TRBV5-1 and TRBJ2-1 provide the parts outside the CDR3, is KAGVTQTPRYLIKTRGQQVTLSCSPISGHRSVSWYQQTPGQGLQFLFEYFSETQRNKGNFPGRFSGRQFSNSRSEMNVSTLELGDSALYLCASSLSTGTSYNEQFFGPGTRLTVL.